The T cell receptor beta chain described here comes from a study of T cell repertoires in cytomegalovirus infection. Study background: As its CMV epitopes, the study selected recently identified HLA-C-restricted and well-studied HLA-B-restricted targets. Carrying CMV and the relevant HLA type showed in public TCR beta signatures. General study points: People with CMV and the relevant HLA were identified by cumulative public TCR beta family frequency.

TCRdb reanalysed the reads using MiXCR and keeps one entry per CDR3 protein. The sample contains 900,000 to 950,000 distinct CDR3 sequences, around 32% of which appear only once. A remark on this clonotype: The antigen remains unidentified.

The CDR3 is 12 residues long. Germline CDR1 and CDR2: WSHSY and SAAADI. The V gene lost 6 bases and the J gene lost 7 bases, with 10 bases spanning the gap. The starting material was cultured CD8+ T cells from PBMCs, obtained from culture after CMV antigen stimulation. V gene TRBV10-2 combines with J gene TRBJ2-1; no definite D call. This clonotype was sampled from a human donor in good health (CMV status not recorded). Some clones in this sample may be carry-over from other donors' samples. CDR3 nucleotide sequence: TGCGCCAGCAGGGGCCCGGTAAATGAGCAGTTCTTC. Amino acids: CASRGPVNEQFF.